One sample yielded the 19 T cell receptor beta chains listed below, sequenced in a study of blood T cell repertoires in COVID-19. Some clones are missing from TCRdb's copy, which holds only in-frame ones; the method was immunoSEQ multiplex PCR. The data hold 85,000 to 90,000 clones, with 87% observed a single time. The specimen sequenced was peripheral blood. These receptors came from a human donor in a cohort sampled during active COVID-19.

The CDR3 protein is CASSQGQSNYGYTF. CDR3 bases: TGCGCCAGCAGCCAGGGACAGTCTAACTATGGCTACACCTTC. V usage is TRBV4-1 and J usage is TRBJ1-2; TRBD1 matches 7 bases. The V gene end was trimmed by 3 bases and the J gene end by 0 bases; junction bases not matched to a gene: 1. The CDR3 spans 14 residues. Germline V CDR1 and CDR2: MGHRA, YSYEKL.

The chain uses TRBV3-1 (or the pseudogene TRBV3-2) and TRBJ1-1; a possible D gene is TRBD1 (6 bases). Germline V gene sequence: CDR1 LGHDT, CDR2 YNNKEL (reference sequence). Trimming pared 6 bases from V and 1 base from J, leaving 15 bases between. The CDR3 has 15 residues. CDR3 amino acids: CASRPRQAGNTEAFF. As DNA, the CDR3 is TGTGCCAGCAGGCCCCGACAGGCGGGGAACACTGAAGCTTTCTTT.

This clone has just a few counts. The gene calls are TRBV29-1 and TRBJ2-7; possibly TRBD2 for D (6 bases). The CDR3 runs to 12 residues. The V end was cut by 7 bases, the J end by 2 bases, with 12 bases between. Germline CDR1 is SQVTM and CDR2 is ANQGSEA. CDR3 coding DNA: TGCAGCGCCCGGGACTTCGCCTACGAGCAGTACTTC. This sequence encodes CSARDFAYEQYF.

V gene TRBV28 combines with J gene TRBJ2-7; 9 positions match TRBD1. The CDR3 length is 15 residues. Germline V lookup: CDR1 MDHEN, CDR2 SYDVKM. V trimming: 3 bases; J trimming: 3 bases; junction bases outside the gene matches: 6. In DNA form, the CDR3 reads TGTGCCAGCAGTTTTTGGGGGACAGGGCTCTACGAGCAGTACTTC. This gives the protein CASSFWGTGLYEQYF.

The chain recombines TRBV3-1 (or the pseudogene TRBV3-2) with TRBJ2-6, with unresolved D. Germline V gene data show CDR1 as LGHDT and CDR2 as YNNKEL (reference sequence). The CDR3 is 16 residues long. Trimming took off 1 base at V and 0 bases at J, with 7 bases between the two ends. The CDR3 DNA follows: TGTGCCAGCAGCCAAGTCCCCGTCTCTGGGGCCAACGTCCTGACTTTC. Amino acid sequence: CASSQVPVSGANVLTF.

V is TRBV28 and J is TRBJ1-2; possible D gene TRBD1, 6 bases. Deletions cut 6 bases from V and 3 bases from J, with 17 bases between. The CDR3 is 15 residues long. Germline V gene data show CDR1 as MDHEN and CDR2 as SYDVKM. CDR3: CASRFFGQRDYGYTF. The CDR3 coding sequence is TGTGCCAGCAGGTTCTTTGGACAGAGGGACTATGGCTACACCTTC.

CDR3 in amino acids: CSVESGNYEQYF. The CDR3 region has the DNA TGCAGCGTTGAGTCAGGCAACTACGAGCAGTACTTC. This rearrangement joins TRBV29-1 to TRBJ2-7, with D unresolved. CDR3 length equals 12 residues. Germline CDR1 SQVTM, CDR2 ANQGSEA. The germline V and J ends were trimmed by 3 bases and 3 bases, with 9 bases remaining between them.

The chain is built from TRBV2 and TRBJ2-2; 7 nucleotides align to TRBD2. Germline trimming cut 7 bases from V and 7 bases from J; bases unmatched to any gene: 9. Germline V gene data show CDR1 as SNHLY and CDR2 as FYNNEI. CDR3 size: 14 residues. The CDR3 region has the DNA TGTGCCAGCATAGTTGCGGGAGTGGGCGGGGAGCTGTTTTTT. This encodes CASIVAGVGGELFF.

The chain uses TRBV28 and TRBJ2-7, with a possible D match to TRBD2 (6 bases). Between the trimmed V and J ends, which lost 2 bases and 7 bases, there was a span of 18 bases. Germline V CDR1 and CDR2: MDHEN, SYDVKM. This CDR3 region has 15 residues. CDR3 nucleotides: TGTGCCAGCAGTTTAGGGACTGGGGGATTGGGAGAGCAGTACTTC. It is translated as CASSLGTGGLGEQYF.

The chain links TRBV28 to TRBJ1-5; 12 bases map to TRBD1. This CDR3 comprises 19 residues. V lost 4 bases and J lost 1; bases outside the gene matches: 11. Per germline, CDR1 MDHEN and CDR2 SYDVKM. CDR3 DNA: TGTGCCAGCAGTTCTCCGGGACAGGGGGCGGGAGGGAGCAATCAGCCCCAGCATTTT. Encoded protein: CASSSPGQGAGGSNQPQHF.

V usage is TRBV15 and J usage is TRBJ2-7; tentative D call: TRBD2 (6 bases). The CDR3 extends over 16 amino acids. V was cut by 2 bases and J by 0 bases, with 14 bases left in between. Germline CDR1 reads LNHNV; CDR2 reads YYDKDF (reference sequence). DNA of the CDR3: TGTGCCACCAGCAGAAGAGGTGCTAGCGTCTCCTACGAGCAGTACTTC. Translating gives CATSRRGASVSYEQYF.

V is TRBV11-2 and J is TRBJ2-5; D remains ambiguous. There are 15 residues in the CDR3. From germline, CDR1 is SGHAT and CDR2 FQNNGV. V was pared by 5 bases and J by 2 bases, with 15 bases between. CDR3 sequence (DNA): TGTGCCAGCAGCGCTAGAAACGTCGGACAAGAGACCCAGTACTTC. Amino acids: CASSARNVGQETQYF. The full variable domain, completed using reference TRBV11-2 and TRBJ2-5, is EAGVAQSPRYKIIEKRQSVAFWCNPISGHATLYWYQQILGQGPKLLIQFQNNGVVDDSQLPKDRFSAERLKGVDSTLKIQPAKLEDSAVYLCASSARNVGQETQYFGPGTRLLVL.

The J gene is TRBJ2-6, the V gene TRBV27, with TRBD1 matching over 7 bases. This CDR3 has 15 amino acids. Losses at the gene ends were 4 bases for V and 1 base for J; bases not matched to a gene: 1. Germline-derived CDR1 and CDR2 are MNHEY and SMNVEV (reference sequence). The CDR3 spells CASSSRGSGANVLTF. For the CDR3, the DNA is TGTGCCAGCAGTTCCAGGGGGTCTGGGGCCAACGTCCTGACTTTC.

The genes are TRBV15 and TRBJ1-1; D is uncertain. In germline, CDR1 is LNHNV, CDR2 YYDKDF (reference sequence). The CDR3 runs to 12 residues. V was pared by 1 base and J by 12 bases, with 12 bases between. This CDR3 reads CATSRAGEGSFF. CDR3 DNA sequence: TGTGCCACCAGCAGAGCCGGGGAAGGGTCTTTCTTT. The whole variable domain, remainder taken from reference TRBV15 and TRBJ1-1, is DAMVIQNPRYQVTQFGKPVTLSCSQTLNHNVMYWYQQKSSQAPKLLFHYYDKDFNNEADTPDNFQSRRPNTSFCFLDIRSPGLGDTAMYLCATSRAGEGSFFGQGTRLTVV.

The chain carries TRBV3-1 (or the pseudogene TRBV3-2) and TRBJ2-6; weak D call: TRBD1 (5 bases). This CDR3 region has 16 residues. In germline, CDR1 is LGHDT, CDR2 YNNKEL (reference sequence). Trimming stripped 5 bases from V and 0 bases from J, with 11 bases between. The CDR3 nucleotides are TGTGCCAGCAGCATCATGGGGCTCTCTGGGGCCAACGTCCTGACTTTC. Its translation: CASSIMGLSGANVLTF.

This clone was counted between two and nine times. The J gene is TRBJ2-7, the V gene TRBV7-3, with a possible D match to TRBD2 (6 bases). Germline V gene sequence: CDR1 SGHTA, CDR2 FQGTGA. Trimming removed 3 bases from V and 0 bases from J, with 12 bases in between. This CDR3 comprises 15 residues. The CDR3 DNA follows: TGTGCCAGCAGCTTCCTGGGGAGGACCTCCTACGAGCAGTACTTC. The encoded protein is CASSFLGRTSYEQYF.

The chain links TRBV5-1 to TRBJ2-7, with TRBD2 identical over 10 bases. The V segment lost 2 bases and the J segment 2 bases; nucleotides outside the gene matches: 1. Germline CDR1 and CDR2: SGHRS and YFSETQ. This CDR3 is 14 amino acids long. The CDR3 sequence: CASSFLAGAYEQYF. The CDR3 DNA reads TGCGCCAGCAGCTTCCTAGCGGGAGCCTACGAGCAGTACTTC.

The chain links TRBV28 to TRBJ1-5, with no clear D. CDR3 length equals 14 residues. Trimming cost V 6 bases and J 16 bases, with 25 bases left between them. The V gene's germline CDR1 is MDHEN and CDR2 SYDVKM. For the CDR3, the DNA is TGTGCCAGCAGGGAACCTTCGGGAGGACCCGCCCCACATTTT. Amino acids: CASREPSGGPAPHF.

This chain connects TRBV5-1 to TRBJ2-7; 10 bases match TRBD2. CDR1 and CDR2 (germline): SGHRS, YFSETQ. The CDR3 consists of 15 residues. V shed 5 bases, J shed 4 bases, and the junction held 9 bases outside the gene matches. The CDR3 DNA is TGCGCCAGCAGATCCGCTAGCGGGAGCATATACGAGCAGTACTTC. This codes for CASRSASGSIYEQYF. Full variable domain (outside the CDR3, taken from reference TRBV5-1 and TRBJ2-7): KAGVTQTPRYLIKTRGQQVTLSCSPISGHRSVSWYQQTPGQGLQFLFEYFSETQRNKGNFPGRFSGRQFSNSRSEMNVSTLELGDSALYLCASRSASGSIYEQYFGPGTRLTVT.